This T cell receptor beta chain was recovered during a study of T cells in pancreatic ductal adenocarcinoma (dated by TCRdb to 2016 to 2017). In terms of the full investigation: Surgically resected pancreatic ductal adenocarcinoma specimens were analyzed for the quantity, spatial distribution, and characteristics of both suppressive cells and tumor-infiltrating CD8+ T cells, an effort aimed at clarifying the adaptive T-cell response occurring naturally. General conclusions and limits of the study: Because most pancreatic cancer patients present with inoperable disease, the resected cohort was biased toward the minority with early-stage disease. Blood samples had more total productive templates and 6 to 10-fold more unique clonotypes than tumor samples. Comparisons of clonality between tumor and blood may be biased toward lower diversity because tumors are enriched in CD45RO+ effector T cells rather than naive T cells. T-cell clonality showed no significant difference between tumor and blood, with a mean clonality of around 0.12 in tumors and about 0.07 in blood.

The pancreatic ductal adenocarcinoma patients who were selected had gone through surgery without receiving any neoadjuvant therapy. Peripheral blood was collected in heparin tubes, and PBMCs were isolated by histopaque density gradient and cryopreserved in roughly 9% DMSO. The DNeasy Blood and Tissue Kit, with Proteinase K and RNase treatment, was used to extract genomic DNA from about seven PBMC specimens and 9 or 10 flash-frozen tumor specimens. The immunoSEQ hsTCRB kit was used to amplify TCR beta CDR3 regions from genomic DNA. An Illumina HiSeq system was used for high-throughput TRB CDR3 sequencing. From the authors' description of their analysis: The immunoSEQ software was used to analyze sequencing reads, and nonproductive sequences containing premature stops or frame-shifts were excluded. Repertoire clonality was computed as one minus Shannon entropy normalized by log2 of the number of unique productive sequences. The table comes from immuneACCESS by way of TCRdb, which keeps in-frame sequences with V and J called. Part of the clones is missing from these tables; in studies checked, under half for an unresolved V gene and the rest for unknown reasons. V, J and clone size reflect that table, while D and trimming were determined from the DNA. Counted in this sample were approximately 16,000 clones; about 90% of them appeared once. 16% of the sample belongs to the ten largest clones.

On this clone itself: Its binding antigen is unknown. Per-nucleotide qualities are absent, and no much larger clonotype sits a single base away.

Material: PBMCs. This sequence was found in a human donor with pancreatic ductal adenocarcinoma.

In nucleotides, the sequence is TGTGCCAGCTCACCGAGTACAGGGGGCGACTATGGCTACACCTTC. Translated, this gives CASSPSTGGDYGYTF. In this chain, TRBV18 is recombined with TRBJ1-2, with 9 bases aligning to TRBD1. CDR1 KGHSH and CDR2 LQKENI are derived from the germline V gene. From cysteine to phenylalanine, the CDR3 is 15 amino acids long. The DNA shown is the 45-base CDR3, in frame from base 1. From V the trimming removes 3 bases and from J it removes 3 bases, while the gene matches leave 5 bases of the junction unaccounted for.